The clone carrying this TCR beta chain was counted at least ten times. Its antigen is as yet unknown. The V gene end was trimmed by 3 bases and the J gene end by 3 bases; junction bases not matched to a gene: 3. From germline, CDR1 is MDHEN and CDR2 SYDVKM. This CDR3 is built from 14 residues. According to the study, TCR beta libraries were built with iRepertoire HTBI primers and CDR3-region Arm-PCR. TCRdb analysed the multiplex PCR reads with MiXCR anew, one entry per CDR3 protein. The table shows around 450,000 distinct CDR3 sequences, with 14% to 15% occurring only once. These data belong to a study of regulatory T cells in long-lasting Graves disease. The study, taken as a whole, reports: It was possible that the small sample size reduced accuracy. Among samples with persistent disease, TRBV28, TRBJ1-2 and TRBJ2-5 were favored. Thyroid tissue was not sampled; only peripheral blood was.

Stated time point: newly diagnosed GD, antithyroid drugs for less than 3 months. Following extraction of RNA from PBMCs, that RNA was used to make the TCR library. These same records also appear under a second study, on T cells in Graves' hyperthyroidism and ophthalmopathy. That source notes: HTBI primers were the set used in a first-round RT-PCR of the TCR CDR3.

This sample comprised peripheral blood mononuclear cells (PBMCs), obtained at new diagnosis, from a patient treated with antithyroid drugs. V usage is TRBV28 and J usage is TRBJ2-7; 9 nucleotides agree with TRBD2. The TCR comes from a woman aged 40 to 50 with Graves disease. The CDR3 loop reads CASSFRGRVYEQYF. The CDR3 bases are TGTGCCAGCAGTTTTCGCGGGAGGGTCTACGAGCAGTACTTC.